These T cell receptor beta chains were read from a single sample in a study of T cells in Graves' hyperthyroidism and ophthalmopathy. TCRdb reanalysed the multiplex PCR reads using MiXCR and keeps one entry per CDR3 protein. The repertoire holds more than 350,000 distinct CDR3 sequences, with around 14% as singletons. The sample taken for sequencing was blood. All receptors derive from a woman aged 25-40 years with Graves' hyperthyroidism. The CDR3 runs from the conserved cysteine through the conserved F or W. Fields, in order: CDR3 protein, V gene.

CDR3aa: CSASGASVPGANVLTF
v_gene: TRBV20-1

CDR3aa: CASSFWGQGREKLFF
v_gene: TRBV28

CDR3aa: CASIRGNNQPQHF
v_gene: TRBV6-9

CDR3aa: CASSSQGVWTDTQYF
v_gene: TRBV28

CDR3aa: CAIKLAGVATGELFF
v_gene: TRBV28

CDR3aa: CASSIGGTGSHEQYF
v_gene: TRBV10-1

CDR3aa: CAWAHRGGYGYTF
v_gene: TRBV30

CDR3aa: CASSQGRYNEQFF
v_gene: TRBV6-2/TRBV6-3

CDR3aa: CASSFLVYGSPLHF
v_gene: TRBV11-2

CDR3aa: CASSSLNLGTGELFF
v_gene: TRBV5-4

CDR3aa: CSATDQRVSLETQYF
v_gene: TRBV20-1

CDR3aa: CASLSGLSYEQYF
v_gene: TRBV28

CDR3aa: CASSPPRGKETQYF
v_gene: TRBV28

CDR3aa: CASSGKRNSYEQYF
v_gene: TRBV6-1

CDR3aa: CASSPTGTSLETQYF
v_gene: TRBV11-2

CDR3aa: CASSEGLGYNEQFF
v_gene: TRBV12-3/TRBV12-4

CDR3aa: CSARASHYNEQFF
v_gene: TRBV20-1

CDR3aa: CASSEQNSNQPQHF
v_gene: TRBV2

CDR3aa: CASRLTGRGTGNTIYF
v_gene: TRBV6-1

CDR3aa: CATSRDLAGEIGTGELFF
v_gene: TRBV15

CDR3aa: CASSPTRNTGELFF
v_gene: TRBV2

CDR3aa: CAVKSPDTQYF
v_gene: TRBV7-9

CDR3aa: CASGEIRLAGSDTQYF
v_gene: TRBV27

CDR3aa: CASSPGVAESYEQYF
v_gene: TRBV6-1

CDR3aa: CATSDPTYGYTF
v_gene: TRBV24-1

CDR3aa: CASSSRQGLMAEAFF
v_gene: TRBV27

CDR3aa: CSARDGEGADTQYF
v_gene: TRBV20-1

CDR3aa: CASSRGDIGNQPQHF
v_gene: TRBV7-9

CDR3aa: CSARDLGEGRETQYF
v_gene: TRBV20-1

CDR3aa: CSVGRGGTTNTEAFF
v_gene: TRBV29-1

CDR3aa: CAWSPDRANNSPLHF
v_gene: TRBV30

CDR3aa: CASLPPKASGQPQHF
v_gene: TRBV28

CDR3aa: CAWRSQDQPQHF
v_gene: TRBV30

CDR3aa: CSASEQRYQETQYF
v_gene: TRBV20-1

CDR3aa: CASSPPLGQARTGELFF
v_gene: TRBV28

CDR3aa: CAISELWKGSTDTQYF
v_gene: TRBV10-3

CDR3aa: CASRGTGSVMKNIQYF
v_gene: TRBV19

CDR3aa: CASSLLAVGRYEQYF
v_gene: TRBV7-2

CDR3aa: CASSEATGGSYEQYF
v_gene: TRBV6-1

CDR3aa: CASSHQGEDGETQYF
v_gene: TRBV3-1